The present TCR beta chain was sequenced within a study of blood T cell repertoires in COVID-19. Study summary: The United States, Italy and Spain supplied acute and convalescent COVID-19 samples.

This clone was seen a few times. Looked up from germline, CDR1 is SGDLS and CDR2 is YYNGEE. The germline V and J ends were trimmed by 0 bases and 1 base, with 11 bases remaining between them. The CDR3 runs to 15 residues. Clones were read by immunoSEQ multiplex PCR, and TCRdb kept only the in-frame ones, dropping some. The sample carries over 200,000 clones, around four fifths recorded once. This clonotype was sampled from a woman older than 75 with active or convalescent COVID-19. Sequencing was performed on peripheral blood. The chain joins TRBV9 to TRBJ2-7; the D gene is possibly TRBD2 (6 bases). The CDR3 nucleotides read TGTGCCAGCAGCGTAGGGGCGGGATCTTCCTACGAGCAGTACTTC. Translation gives CASSVGAGSSYEQYF.